The following is a T cell receptor (beta chain) sequence with its context. Its antigen is currently unknown. Only in-frame clones appear in the TCRdb table, and some are missing; sequencing was by immunoSEQ multiplex PCR. The sample lists about 72,000 clones, roughly 87% occurring once. Second-dose intervals of approximately 4 or approximately 12 weeks were pooled. This sample is drawn from a study of T cell responses to AZD1222 COVID-19 vaccine. The CDR3 has 14 amino acids. Trimming stripped 4 bases from V and 3 bases from J, with 13 bases between. Germline V gives CDR1 SGHAT, CDR2 FQNNGV. Findings of the study overall: It was only after the peak T cell response that any repertoires were sampled.

This sequence was found in an adult who received the AZD1222 COVID-19 vaccine. The source material was peripheral blood, sampled 28 days after the second AZD1222 dose. The V gene is TRBV11-2, the J gene TRBJ2-7; tentatively, D is TRBD1 or TRBD2 (5 bases each). CDR3 DNA: TGTGCCAGCAGCTGGGACCGATCTTACTACGAGCAGTACTTC. Translating gives CASSWDRSYYEQYF. Supplemented by reference TRBV11-2 and TRBJ2-7, the full variable domain reads EAGVAQSPRYKIIEKRQSVAFWCNPISGHATLYWYQQILGQGPKLLIQFQNNGVVDDSQLPKDRFSAERLKGVDSTLKIQPAKLEDSAVYLCASSWDRSYYEQYFGPGTRLTVT.